This T cell receptor (beta chain) is from a study of OX40 agonist ivuxolimab in advanced cancers. Across the study: Dose-escalation patients' cancers were hepatocellular carcinoma, melanoma, renal cell or head and neck cancer.

If patients had autoimmune disease history or systemic immunosuppression, they were excluded. Collection of blood occurred at baseline, at cycle 4 day 1, and at cycle 7 day 1. Assay: immunoSEQ multiplex PCR; the TCRdb copy retains only in-frame clones and omits some. The table shows tens of thousands of clones, with about four fifths occurring only once. Germline-derived CDR1 and CDR2 are SGHTA and FQGNSA. This CDR3 has 16 amino acids. V was cut by 0 bases and J by 7 bases, with 16 bases left in between. The TCR comes from an adult with an advanced solid tumor such as melanoma, head and neck, liver or kidney cancer. Sequenced material: CD4+ or CD8+ T cells sorted from blood, taken in a trial of the OX40 agonist ivuxolimab. The V gene is TRBV7-2, the J gene TRBJ2-1, with D tentatively TRBD1 (6 bases). The CDR3 loop reads CASSLAVWQGLNEQFF. CDR3 DNA sequence: TGTGCCAGCAGCTTAGCGGTCTGGCAGGGGTTAAATGAGCAGTTCTTC. The full variable domain, rest sourced from reference TRBV7-2 and TRBJ2-1, is GAGVSQSPSNKVTEKGKDVELRCDPISGHTALYWYRQSLGQGLEFLIYFQGNSAPDKSGLPSDRFSAERTGGSVSTLTIQRTQQEDSAVYLCASSLAVWQGLNEQFFGPGTRLTVL.